Below, 10 T cell receptor beta chains from the same sample are listed, as sequenced in a study of cytomegalovirus exposure and HLA in healthy donors. PCR primers comprised 60 Vbeta and 13 Jbeta primers. Clones were read by immunoSEQ multiplex PCR, and TCRdb kept only the in-frame ones, dropping some. The sample has some 99,000 clones; over 65% are singletons. The sample taken for sequencing was PBMCs. The receptors originated from a male donor in good health and CMV-seronegative.

V usage is TRBV20-1 and J usage is TRBJ2-7; D is possibly TRBD2 (5 bases). CDR3 length: 11 residues. From germline, CDR1 is DFQATT and CDR2 SNEGSKA (reference sequence). V was shortened by 3 bases and J by 3 bases, with 6 bases between the two germline ends. This CDR3 is CSARRDYEQYF. CDR3 DNA sequence: TGCAGTGCTAGGAGGGACTACGAGCAGTACTTC.

The chain employs TRBV29-1 and TRBJ2-3, with a possible D match to TRBD1 (5 bases). Trimming cost V 7 bases and J 1 base, with 18 bases left between them. Germline CDR1 reads SQVTM; CDR2 reads ANQGSEA. CDR3 size: 15 residues. As DNA, the CDR3 is TGCAGCGCCTCCCGCCAGGGATTCGGCACAGATACGCAGTATTTT. Amino acid sequence: CSASRQGFGTDTQYF.

V usage is TRBV7-8 and J usage is TRBJ2-5; 8 bases fit TRBD1. The J call may be incorrect, as the DNA end agrees better with TRBJ2-7. The germline V gene has CDR1 SGHVS and CDR2 FQNEAQ. The CDR3 contains 13 residues. In nucleotides, the CDR3 is TGTGCCAGCAGCCCCTTAGACAGGGGCGAGCAGTACTTC. This translates into CASSPLDRGEQYF.

The chain is built from TRBV7-2 and TRBJ2-1, with a weak D call TRBD2 (6 bases). This CDR3 has 12 amino acids. CDR1 is SGHTA and CDR2 is FQGNSA in the germline V gene. V lost 5 bases to trimming and J lost 9 bases, with 11 bases between them. This CDR3 reads CASSRGAGEQFF. The CDR3 DNA reads as TGTGCCAGCAGCCGGGGAGCGGGTGAGCAGTTCTTC.

The chain has TRBV6-5 and TRBJ1-3; 9 bases line up with TRBD1. CDR1 and CDR2 from the germline V gene are MNHEY and SVGAGI. V was pared by 2 bases and J by 3 bases, with 5 bases of the junction left unmatched. The CDR3 runs to 16 residues. CDR3 DNA sequence: TGTGCCAGCAGTTACCTACAGGGGGCAGGTGGAAACACCATATATTTT. This gives the protein CASSYLQGAGGNTIYF.

This chain links TRBV9 with TRBJ2-5, with 9 nucleotides matching TRBD2. With V trimmed by 0 bases and J by 5 bases, 8 bases remained unmatched. The CDR3 contains 16 residues. Germline V gene data show CDR1 as SGDLS and CDR2 as YYNGEE. The DNA of the CDR3 is TGTGCCAGCAGCGTAGGGGCGGGAGGGGGGGTGGAGACCCAGTACTTC. Amino acids: CASSVGAGGGVETQYF.

This chain joins TRBV5-1 and TRBJ2-5; 7 nucleotides align to TRBD1. In germline, CDR1 is SGHRS, CDR2 YFSETQ. Unmatched junction bases numbered 27, after V lost 5 bases and J lost 5 bases. The CDR3 contains 20 residues. CDR3: CASSSTTGTVFPQGRETQYF. In nucleotides, the CDR3 is TGCGCCAGCAGTTCGACCACCGGGACAGTCTTCCCCCAAGGTCGCGAGACCCAGTACTTC.

The CDR3 DNA is TGTGCCTGGAGTCCCGACGCAGGGGGGACTGAAGCTTTCTTT. Encoded protein: CAWSPDAGGTEAFF. The chain links TRBV30 to TRBJ1-1, with 7 nucleotides matching TRBD1. The CDR3 consists of 14 residues. CDR1 is GTSNPN and CDR2 is SVGIG in the germline V gene (reference sequence). With V trimmed by 2 bases and J by 5 bases, 8 bases remained unmatched.

V usage is TRBV7-2 and J usage is TRBJ1-5, with 9 bases matching TRBD1. Germline V lookup: CDR1 SGHTA, CDR2 FQGNSA. V dropped 5 bases and J dropped 6; count of bases not matched to a gene: 8. This CDR3 region has 15 residues. Here the CDR3 DNA reads TGTGCCAGCAGCCGTGGGACAGGGTCAAGTCAGCCCCAGCATTTT. Translated, it gives CASSRGTGSSQPQHF.

This clone was detected only a few times. The genes are TRBV5-1 and TRBJ1-1; D remains ambiguous. Looked up from germline, CDR1 is SGHRS and CDR2 is YFSETQ. Trimming cost V 0 bases and J 5 bases, with 8 bases left between them. The CDR3 runs to 13 residues. CDR3 sequence: CASSLERQTEAFF. The DNA of the CDR3 is TGCGCCAGCAGCTTGGAGAGGCAGACTGAAGCTTTCTTT.